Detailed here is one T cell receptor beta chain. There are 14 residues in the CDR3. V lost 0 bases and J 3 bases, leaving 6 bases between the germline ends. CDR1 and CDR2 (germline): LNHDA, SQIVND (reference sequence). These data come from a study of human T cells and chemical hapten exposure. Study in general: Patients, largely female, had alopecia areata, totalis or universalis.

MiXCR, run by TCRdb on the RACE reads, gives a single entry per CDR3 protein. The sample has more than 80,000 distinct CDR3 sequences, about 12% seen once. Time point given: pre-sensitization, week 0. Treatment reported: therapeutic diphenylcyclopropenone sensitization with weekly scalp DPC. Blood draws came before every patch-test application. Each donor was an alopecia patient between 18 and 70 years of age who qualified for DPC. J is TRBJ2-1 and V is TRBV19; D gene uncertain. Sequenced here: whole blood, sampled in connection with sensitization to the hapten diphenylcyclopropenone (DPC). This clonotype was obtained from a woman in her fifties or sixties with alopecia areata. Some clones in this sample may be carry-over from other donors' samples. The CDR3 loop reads CASSIEGFYNEQFF. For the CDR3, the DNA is TGTGCCAGTAGTATAGAAGGGTTCTACAATGAGCAGTTCTTC.